This TCR beta chain was profiled in a study of shared clonotypes between healthy human individuals (TCRdb year 2020). Concerning the study at large: The cohort comprised a couple of women and a few men aged 18 to 49 years. For each donor, CD4 naive and CD4 memory were each run on three plates, CD8 naive on two plates, and CD8 memory on one plate. To estimate repertoire size and how much clonotypes are shared between individuals, the study performed deep sequencing of blood TCR repertoires from roughly five healthy adults. Libraries were prepared and TCR repertoires were sequenced by different laboratories using diverse techniques, in order to increase sequencing depth and limit assay-specific biases. Leukapheresis yielded between about 0.85 and 9 billion PBMCs per donor. The full study reports these points: Pairwise subsampling led to the expectation that sequencing depth would affect the degree of clonotype sharing among donors. About 4.5% of naive CD4, roughly 3.6% of naive CD8, 2.3% of memory CD4, and about 0.4% of memory CD8 clonotypes were shared across four donors. Naive subsets generally had larger estimated clonotype richness than memory subsets did. Even with the large sequencing depth, rarefaction of the sorted-subset datasets indicated that sequencing was incomplete. Only blood was sampled, and tissue TCR repertoires likely differ from those in blood. Compared with non-shared clonotypes, clonotypes shared by all four sorted-subset donors had higher generation probabilities. Because the study included only a small number of donors, the genetic and exposure-history diversity represented was limited.

Worth noting for this clone: It has no known antigen specificity. Base qualities were left out, and no much larger clone turns up one base away.

Using the deep immunoSEQ assay, TCR CDR3 regions were amplified from genomic DNA by multiplex PCR. Extracted genomic DNA from each cell subset was distributed evenly across all wells of several immunoSEQ 96-well plates, and each plate was treated as a replicate. For sorted subsets, approximately 210 ng genomic DNA, equal to about 30,000 T cell genomes, was loaded into each replicate PCR. The purified libraries were quantified using a Qubit 3.0 fluorometer, sized with a Bioanalyzer 2100, and then quantified again using the KAPA Library Quantification kit. Each immunoSEQ 96-well plate was sequenced on its own single-read 150-cycle Illumina NextSeq 550 flow cell. The published analysis was carried out like this. Because the immunoSEQ output included only junctional sequences and no quality scores, the filtering could not be the same as the filtering used for full-length reads. To assign V/J genes and CDR3, sequences were annotated against IMGT germline references using PyIR, a Python wrapper for IgBLAST v1.9. Reads with weak V/J assignments (E-value above 1e-6), missing CDR3, stop codons, out-of-frame junctions, or ambiguous translated residues were removed. V3J clonotypes were defined as sequences sharing the same inferred V gene, J gene, and CDR3 amino acid sequence. The percentage overlap between two repertoires was calculated by dividing the number of shared unique clonotypes by the size of the smaller repertoire. Three approaches were used to assess repertoire richness: RTK rarefaction, the Chao1 estimator, and Recon v2.1 estimates of unobserved clonotypes. Generation probabilities were computed with OLGA for all TCRbeta clonotypes obtained by the gDNA method from four donors. Here the immuneACCESS table is served through TCRdb, limited to in-frame sequences with V and J called. Missing clones are a known gap in these copies; in checked studies unresolved V genes cover under half, and the rest lacks a known reason. The DNA was the basis for D and trimming; V, J and clone size are from that table. This sample holds approximately 1.4 million clones; approximately 98% were observed only once. The ten largest account for roughly 0.45% of the sample.

V lost 4 bases and J lost 0 bases, and the count of bases not matched to a germline gene is 5. Spanning cysteine to phenylalanine, the CDR3 consists of 15 amino acids. The read is trimmed to its CDR3 DNA, 45 bases read in frame from base 1. For CDR1 and CDR2, the germline V gene (reference sequence) lists SGHNT and YYREEE. The donors were healthy, HIV-negative adults with no recently reported acute infections or vaccinations. Only Caucasian adults living in Nashville, Tennessee, USA were represented among the donors. Magnetic negative selection was used to enrich CD4+ T cells, after which naive cells were positively selected on CD45RA and the negative fraction became the memory subset. After blood collection by leukapheresis, PBMCs were isolated using Ficoll-Histopaque density gradient centrifugation and then cryopreserved in the vapor phase of liquid nitrogen. Purity and quantity of every magnetically sorted T cell population were checked by analytical flow cytometry. Genomic DNA was isolated from every sorted fraction and measured by UV absorbance on a Nanodrop 2000c.

This sequence originates from a man younger than 40 in good health. Sequenced material: naive CD4+ T cells sorted from blood. The sample's cell subset or site label, decoded: CD45RA+ positively selected. The V and J segments used are TRBV5-4 and TRBJ1-1; a stretch of 8 junction bases matches TRBD1. Here the CDR3 is given as CASSKGQGMNTEAFF. The nucleotide sequence is given as TGTGCCAGCAGCAAAGGACAGGGAATGAACACTGAAGCTTTCTTT.